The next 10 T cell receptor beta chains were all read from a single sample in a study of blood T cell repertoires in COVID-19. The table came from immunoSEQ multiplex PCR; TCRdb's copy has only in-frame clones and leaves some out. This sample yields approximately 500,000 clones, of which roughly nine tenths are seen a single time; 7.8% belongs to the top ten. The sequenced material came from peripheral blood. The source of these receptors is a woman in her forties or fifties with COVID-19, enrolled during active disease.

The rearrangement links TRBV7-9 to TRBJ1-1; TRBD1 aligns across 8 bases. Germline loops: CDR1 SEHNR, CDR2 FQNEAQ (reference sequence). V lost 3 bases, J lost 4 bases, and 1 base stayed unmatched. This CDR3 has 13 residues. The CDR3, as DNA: TGTGCCAGCAGCTTTGACAGGGGCACTGAAGCTTTCTTT. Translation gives CASSFDRGTEAFF. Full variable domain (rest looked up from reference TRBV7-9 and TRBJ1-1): DTGVSQNPRHKITKRGQNVTFRCDPISEHNRLYWYRQTLGQGPEFLTYFQNEAQLEKSRLLSDRFSAERPKGSFSTLEIQRTEQGDSAMYLCASSFDRGTEAFFGQGTRLTVV.

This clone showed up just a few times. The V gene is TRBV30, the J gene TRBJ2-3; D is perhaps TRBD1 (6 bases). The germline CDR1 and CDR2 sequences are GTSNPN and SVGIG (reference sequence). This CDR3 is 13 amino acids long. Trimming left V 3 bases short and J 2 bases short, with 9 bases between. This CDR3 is CAWRGQLTDTQYF. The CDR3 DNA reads TGTGCCTGGAGGGGACAACTCACAGATACGCAGTATTTT.

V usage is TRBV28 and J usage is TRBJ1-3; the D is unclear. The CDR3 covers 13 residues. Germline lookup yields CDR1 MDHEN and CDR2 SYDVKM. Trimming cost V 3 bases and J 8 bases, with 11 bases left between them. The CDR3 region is CASSFPRRDTIYF. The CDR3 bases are TGTGCCAGCAGTTTTCCTAGGCGGGACACCATATATTTT.

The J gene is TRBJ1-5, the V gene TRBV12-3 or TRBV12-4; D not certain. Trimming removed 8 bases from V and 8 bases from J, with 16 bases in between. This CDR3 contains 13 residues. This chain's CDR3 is CASSSDTREPQHF. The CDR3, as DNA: TGTGCCAGCTCTTCCGACACGCGGGAGCCCCAGCATTTT.

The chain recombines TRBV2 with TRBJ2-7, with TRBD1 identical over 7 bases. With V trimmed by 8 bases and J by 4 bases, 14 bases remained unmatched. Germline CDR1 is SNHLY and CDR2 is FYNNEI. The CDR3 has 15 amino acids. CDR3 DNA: TGTGCCAGCCGGATAAACAGGGGTGGGGGATACGAGCAGTACTTC. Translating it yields CASRINRGGGYEQYF.

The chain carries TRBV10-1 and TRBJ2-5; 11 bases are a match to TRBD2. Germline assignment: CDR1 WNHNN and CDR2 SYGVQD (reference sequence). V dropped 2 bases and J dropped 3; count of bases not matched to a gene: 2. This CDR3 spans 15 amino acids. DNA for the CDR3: TGCGCCAGCAGTGAGCTAGCGGGGGGAAAAGAGACCCAGTACTTC. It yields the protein CASSELAGGKETQYF.

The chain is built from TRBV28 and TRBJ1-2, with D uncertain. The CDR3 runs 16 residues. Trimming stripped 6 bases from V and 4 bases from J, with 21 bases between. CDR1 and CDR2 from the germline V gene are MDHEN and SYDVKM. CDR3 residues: CASSTIDLQYLYGYTF. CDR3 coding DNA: TGTGCCAGCAGCACCATCGATCTCCAGTATCTCTATGGCTACACCTTC.

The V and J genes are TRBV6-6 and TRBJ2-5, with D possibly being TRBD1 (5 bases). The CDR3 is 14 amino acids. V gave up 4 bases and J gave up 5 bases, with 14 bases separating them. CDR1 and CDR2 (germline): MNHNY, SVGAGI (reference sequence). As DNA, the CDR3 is TGTGCCAGCAGTTTTCCGGACACTCAGGAGACCCAGTACTTC. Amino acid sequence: CASSFPDTQETQYF.

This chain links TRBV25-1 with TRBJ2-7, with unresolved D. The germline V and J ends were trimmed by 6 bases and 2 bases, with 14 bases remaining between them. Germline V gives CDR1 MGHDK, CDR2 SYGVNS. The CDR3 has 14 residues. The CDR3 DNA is TGTGCCAGCAGCCGGGTCGAATCAACCTACGAGCAGTACTTC. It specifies CASSRVESTYEQYF.

The CDR3 nucleotides read TGTGCCAGCACCGGACAGGGCGTCCCTGAAGCTTTCTTT. Its protein is CASTGQGVPEAFF. The gene calls are TRBV6-5 and TRBJ1-1, with 8 bases identical to TRBD1. The germline gives CDR1 MNHEY, CDR2 SVGAGI. This CDR3 has 13 residues. V was clipped by 7 bases and J by 6 bases; unmatched bases: 7.